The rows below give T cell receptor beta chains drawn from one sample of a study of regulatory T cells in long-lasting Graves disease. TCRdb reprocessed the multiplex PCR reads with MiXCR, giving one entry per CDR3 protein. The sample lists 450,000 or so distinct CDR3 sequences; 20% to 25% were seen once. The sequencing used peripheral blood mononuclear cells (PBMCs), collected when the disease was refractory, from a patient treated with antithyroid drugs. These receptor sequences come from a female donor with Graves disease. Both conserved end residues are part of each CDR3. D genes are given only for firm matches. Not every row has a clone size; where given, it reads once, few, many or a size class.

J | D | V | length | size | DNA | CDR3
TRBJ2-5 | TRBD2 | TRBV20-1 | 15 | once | TGCAGTGCTAGAAGGACTAGCGGACTGGGGAAGACCCAGTACTTC | CSARRTSGLGKTQYF
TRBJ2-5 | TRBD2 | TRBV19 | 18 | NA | TGTGCCAGTAGTATGGAACTAGCGGGGTGGCCCCCTTTGGAGACCCAGTACTTC | CASSMELAGWPPLETQYF
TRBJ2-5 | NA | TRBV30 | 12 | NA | TGTGCCTGGGACAGGACCCAAGAGACCCAGTACTTC | CAWDRTQETQYF
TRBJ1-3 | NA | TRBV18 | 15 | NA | TGTGCCAGCTCACCAGTGACAGGCTCTGGAAACACCATATATTTT | CASSPVTGSGNTIYF
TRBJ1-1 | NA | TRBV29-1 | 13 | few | TGCAGCGTTCGGAGGGGGTTTAGGGCTGAAGCTTTCTTT | CSVRRGFRAEAFF
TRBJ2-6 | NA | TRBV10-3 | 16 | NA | TGTGCCATCAGTGAGTTTAGGGGGACTGGGGCCAACGTCCTGACTTTC | CAISEFRGTGANVLTF
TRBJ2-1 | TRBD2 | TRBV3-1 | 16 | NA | TGTGCCAGCAGCGAGGCAGCGGGAGCGTCCTACAATGAGCAGTTCTTC | CASSEAAGASYNEQFF
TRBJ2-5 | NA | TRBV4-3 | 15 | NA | TGCGCCAGCAGCCAAAATAGGTCTCCCCAAGAGACCCAGTACTTC | CASSQNRSPQETQYF
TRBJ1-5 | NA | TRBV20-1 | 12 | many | TGCAGTGCTAGGTTAGGGGACCAGCCCCAGCATTTT | CSARLGDQPQHF
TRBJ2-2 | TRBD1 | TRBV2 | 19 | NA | TGTGCCAGCAGTGAATATGGGGGCAGGGGGCCGGAGAACACCGGGGAGCTGTTTTTT | CASSEYGGRGPENTGELFF
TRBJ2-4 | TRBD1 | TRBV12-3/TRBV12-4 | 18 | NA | TGTGCCAGCAGCCGACAGGGACATTTCGTCCCTACCAAAAACATTCAGTACTTC | CASSRQGHFVPTKNIQYF
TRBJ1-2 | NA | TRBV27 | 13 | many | TGTGCCAGCACCCTCGGTGGGGCAAGTGGCTACACCTTC | CASTLGGASGYTF
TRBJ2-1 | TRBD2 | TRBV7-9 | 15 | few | TGTGCCAGCAGCCAGACTAGCGGGAGAGGCAATGAGCAGTTCTTC | CASSQTSGRGNEQFF
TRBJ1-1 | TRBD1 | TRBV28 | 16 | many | TGTGCCAGCAGCTCGGCGGGACAGGGGCTCGGCACTGAAGCTTTCTTT | CASSSAGQGLGTEAFF
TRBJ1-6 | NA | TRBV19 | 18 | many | TGTGCCAGTAGTATCCTGTTGCAGCAGAACTCCTATAATTCACCCCTCCACTTT | CASSILLQQNSYNSPLHF
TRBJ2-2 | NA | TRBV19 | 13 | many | TGTGCCAGTAGTATCGACAACACCGGGGAGCTGTTTTTT | CASSIDNTGELFF
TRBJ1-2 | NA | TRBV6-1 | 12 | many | TGTGCCAGCATTGGACAGAGCTATGGCTACACCTTC | CASIGQSYGYTF
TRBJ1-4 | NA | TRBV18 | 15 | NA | TGTGCCAGCTCACCAGGACTTGCAACTAATGAAAAACTGTTTTTT | CASSPGLATNEKLFF
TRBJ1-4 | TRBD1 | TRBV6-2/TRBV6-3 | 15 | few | TGTGCCAGCAGTTCCAGGAACAGGGGATGGCGAGAACTGTTTTTT | CASSSRNRGWRELFF
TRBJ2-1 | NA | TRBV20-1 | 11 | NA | TGCAGTGCTCCCGATTACAATGAGCAGTTCTTC | CSAPDYNEQFF
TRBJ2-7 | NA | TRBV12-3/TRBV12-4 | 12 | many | TGTGCCAGCAGTTTACTACAGTACGAGCAGTACTTC | CASSLLQYEQYF
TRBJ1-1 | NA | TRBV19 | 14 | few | TGTGCCAGTAGTATTAGAGCTACAGGTTCTGAAGCTTTCTTT | CASSIRATGSEAFF
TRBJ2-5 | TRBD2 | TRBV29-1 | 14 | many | TGCAGCGTTGGGGCTAGCGGGGCCCAAGAGACCCAGTACTTC | CSVGASGAQETQYF
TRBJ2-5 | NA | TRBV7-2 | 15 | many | TGTGCCAGCAGCTTTCGACGGCAGCGGTTGCAGACCCAGTACTTC | CASSFRRQRLQTQYF
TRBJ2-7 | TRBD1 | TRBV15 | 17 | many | TGTGCCACCAGCAGAGATCGGGGCAGGGGGCTCCCCTACGAGCAGTACTTC | CATSRDRGRGLPYEQYF
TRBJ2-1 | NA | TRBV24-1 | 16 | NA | TGTGCCAGCACCCGAGGAGGGGCCGGAACAGACAATGAGCAGTTCTTC | CASTRGGAGTDNEQFF
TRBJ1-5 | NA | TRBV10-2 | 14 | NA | TGCGCCAGCAGTGAGACCCAGGTCAATCAGCCCCAGCATTTT | CASSETQVNQPQHF
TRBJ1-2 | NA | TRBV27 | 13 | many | TGTGCCAGCAGTTTTCTACGGGGGCATGGCTACACCTTC | CASSFLRGHGYTF
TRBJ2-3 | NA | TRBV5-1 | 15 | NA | TGCGCCAGCAGCTCAACCGGGATTGGGGGTCTGACGCAGTATTTT | CASSSTGIGGLTQYF
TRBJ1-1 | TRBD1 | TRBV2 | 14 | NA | TGTGCCAGCAGAGGACAGGGGGGTGGGACTGAAGCTTTCTTT | CASRGQGGGTEAFF
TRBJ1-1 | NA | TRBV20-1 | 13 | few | TGCAGTGCTAGAGATCGACAGAACACTGAAGCTTTCTTT | CSARDRQNTEAFF
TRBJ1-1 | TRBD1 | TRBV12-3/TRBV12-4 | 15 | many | TGTGCCAGCAGTCTATACAGGGGGCAGATCACTGAAGCTTTCTTT | CASSLYRGQITEAFF